Shown below are 9 T cell receptor beta chains from a single sample sequenced in a study of graft-versus-host responses after intestinal transplantation. The assay was immunoSEQ multiplex PCR, and TCRdb's table has in-frame clones only and misses some. The sample comprises almost 70,000 clones, roughly 92% of which are singletons, and around 6.7% rests with the top ten. The starting material was bone marrow, obtained almost 750 days after intestinal transplantation. These TCRs come from a human patient who received an intestinal transplant, so some T cells may come from the graft donor.

The chain recombines TRBV28 with TRBJ2-7; TRBD2 agrees at 11 bases. Trimming removed 5 bases from V and 5 bases from J; junction bases left unmatched: 8. Germline loops: CDR1 MDHEN, CDR2 SYDVKM. CDR3 length: 15 residues. CDR3: CASSSRVAGGHEQYF. The CDR3 region has the DNA TGTGCCAGCAGTAGCCGAGTAGCGGGAGGGCACGAGCAGTACTTC.

This chain links TRBV4-1 with TRBJ2-7, with 9 positions matching TRBD2. Germline values: CDR1 MGHRA, CDR2 YSYEKL. The ends lost 1 base at V and 3 bases at J; junction bases unmatched: 4. The CDR3 is made up of 15 amino acids. The CDR3, as DNA: TGCGCCAGCAGCCAAGTAGCTAGCGGGATCTACGAGCAGTACTTC. Its protein is CASSQVASGIYEQYF.

The gene calls are TRBV19 and TRBJ1-5, with a weak D call TRBD1 (5 bases). The CDR3 contains 14 residues. Trimming cost V 1 base and J 11 bases, with 15 bases left between them. Germline V lookup: CDR1 LNHDA, CDR2 SQIVND (reference sequence). CDR3 region: CASSIGTGEGTQHF. Here the CDR3 DNA reads TGTGCCAGTAGTATAGGCACGGGGGAAGGGACCCAGCATTTT.

The chain carries TRBV6-4 and TRBJ2-1; D not certain. The CDR3 covers 13 residues. Trimming took 3 bases from V and 0 from J, leaving 3 bases between them. CDR1 and CDR2 from the germline V gene are MRHNA and SNTAGT. CDR3 residues: CASSEDSYNEQFF. CDR3 nucleotide sequence: TGTGCCAGCAGTGAAGACTCCTACAATGAGCAGTTCTTC.

The chain has TRBV10-3 and TRBJ2-6; tentative D call: TRBD2 (5 bases). CDR3 length: 17 residues. Trimming pared 6 bases from V and 0 bases from J, leaving 15 bases between. CDR1 is ENHRY, CDR2 SYGVKD, per germline. The CDR3 region is CAIRPREAASGANVLTF. CDR3 DNA: TGTGCCATCAGGCCTCGGGAAGCCGCCTCTGGGGCCAACGTCCTGACTTTC.

This sequence joins TRBV6-6 and TRBJ1-2; TRBD1 agrees at 9 bases. The V gene end was trimmed by 2 bases and the J gene end by 4 bases; junction bases not matched to a gene: 8. The CDR3 is made up of 16 amino acids. Germline CDR1 MNHNY, CDR2 SVGAGI (reference sequence). CDR3 nucleotides: TGTGCCAGCAGTTACGGCGGGACAGGGCAGGGCTATGGCTACACCTTC. Amino acid sequence: CASSYGGTGQGYGYTF.

This sequence joins TRBV5-1 and TRBJ2-5, with 7 nucleotides matching TRBD1. Germline V lookup: CDR1 SGHRS, CDR2 YFSETQ. This CDR3 is built from 13 residues. Trimming removed 3 bases from V and 5 bases from J; junction bases left unmatched: 4. The CDR3 here is CASSSGQAETQYF. The DNA of the CDR3 is TGCGCCAGCAGCTCCGGACAGGCGGAGACCCAGTACTTC.

The V and J genes are TRBV27 and TRBJ2-7; 9 positions match TRBD2. The J segment lost 6 bases and the V segment lost 3 bases, leaving 3 bases of the junction unmatched. Germline V gene sequence: CDR1 MNHEY, CDR2 SMNVEV (reference sequence). The CDR3 totals 13 residues. DNA for the CDR3: TGTGCCAGCAGTTTGGGACTAGCTGGCGAGCAGTACTTC. Encoded protein: CASSLGLAGEQYF.

Written as DNA, the CDR3 is TGCGCCACATCTTTAGGTAAGGGCTTACAAGAGACCCAGTACTTC. Translation: CATSLGKGLQETQYF. The chain carries TRBV10-2 and TRBJ2-5; no clear D. The CDR3 is 15 residues long. Trimming removed 10 bases from V and 2 bases from J, with 20 bases in between. Germline CDR1 reads WSHSY; CDR2 reads SAAADI.